The clone carrying this T cell receptor (beta chain) was seen more than once but under ten times. The sample comes from a study of sequential checkpoint blockade in melanoma. Study overall: First-line arms were nivolumab then ipilimumab, or the reverse, randomized 1:1.

Looked up from germline, CDR1 is SGHNT and CDR2 is YENEEA. The V and J ends lost 5 bases and 10 bases respectively, with 9 bases between them. This CDR3 contains 11 residues. Treatment given: randomized to nivolumab then ipilimumab (arm A) or the reverse (arm B). Patients had received no earlier DNA-damaging chemotherapy. PBMC sorting kept live CD3+CD8+ cells without CD19 or CD56. Here immunoSEQ multiplex PCR was the method, and the copy in TCRdb shows in-frame clones only, minus some. The table lists about 4,700 clones, around three quarters of them singletons. V usage is TRBV11-3 and J usage is TRBJ2-1, with D uncertain. The specimen was CD8+ T cells sorted from blood (inferred from file names), collected from a patient given nivolumab and ipilimumab in sequence. This clonotype was sampled from a human patient with melanoma. Some clones in this sample may be carry-over from other donors' samples. The CDR3 is CASSPYKEQFF. CDR3 nucleotide sequence: TGTGCCAGCAGCCCGTATAAAGAGCAGTTCTTC. The full variable domain, with the rest looked up from reference TRBV11-3 and TRBJ2-1, is EAGVVQSPRYKIIEKKQPVAFWCNPISGHNTLYWYLQNLGQGPELLIRYENEEAVDDSQLPKDRFSAERLKGVDSTLKIQPAELGDSAVYLCASSPYKEQFFGPGTRLTVL.